The 9 T cell receptor beta chains below were found in one sample sequenced in a study of type 1 regulatory T cells. TCRdb itself ran the reads through MiXCR, one entry per CDR3 protein. The sample has approximately 97,000 distinct CDR3 sequences; less than 40% are singletons. The sample consisted of CD4+ T cells, either the whole sample or a sorted fraction (not recorded which). Receptors originate from a human donor in good health.

The chain has TRBV12-5 and TRBJ2-2; the D is unclear. Looked up from germline, CDR1 is LGHNT and CDR2 is FRNRAP. The CDR3 extends over 12 amino acids. Between the trimmed V and J ends, which lost 3 bases and 7 bases, there was a span of 6 bases. This chain's CDR3 is CASGFGIGELFF. CDR3 nucleotide sequence: TGTGCTAGTGGTTTCGGAATCGGGGAGCTGTTTTTT.

The chain couples TRBV7-2 to TRBJ2-2; D remains ambiguous. Germline lookup yields CDR1 SGHTA and CDR2 FQGNSA. There are 12 residues in the CDR3. Trimming cost V 5 bases and J 10 bases, with 11 bases left between them. CDR3 sequence reads: CASSTPSVELFF. CDR3 nucleotide sequence: TGTGCCAGCAGCACACCGAGCGTGGAGCTGTTTTTT.

J is TRBJ2-2 and V is TRBV2, with TRBD2 matching over 9 bases. With 7 bases clipped from V and 2 bases from J, the junction kept 5 bases outside the gene matches. Germline V gene data show CDR1 as SNHLY and CDR2 as FYNNEI. The CDR3 runs to 15 residues. CDR3 sequence reads: CASKETSGNTGELFF. In DNA form, the CDR3 reads TGTGCCAGCAAGGAGACTAGCGGTAACACCGGGGAGCTGTTTTTT.

This chain joins TRBV7-2 and TRBJ2-7, with TRBD2 matching 9 bases. The ends lost 5 bases at V and 4 bases at J; junction bases unmatched: 9. The germline gives CDR1 SGHTA, CDR2 FQGNSA. This CDR3 region has 15 residues. CDR3: CASSQRLAAGYEQYF. The CDR3 nucleotides are TGTGCCAGCAGCCAAAGACTAGCGGCCGGTTACGAGCAGTACTTC.

The J gene is TRBJ2-2, the V gene TRBV29-1; D may be TRBD2 (6 bases). Trimming shortened V by 1 base and J by 1 base, and 13 bases separated the two germline ends. The CDR3 has 16 residues. Germline V gives CDR1 SQVTM, CDR2 ANQGSEA. In DNA form, the CDR3 reads TGCAGCGTTGAAGGGGGACTCCGCCGGAACACCGGGGAGCTGTTTTTT. Its protein product is CSVEGGLRRNTGELFF.

CDR3 protein: CASSDGRAGGYEQYF. The CDR3 region has the DNA TGTGCCAGCAGTGATGGCCGGGCGGGAGGTTACGAGCAGTACTTC. The chain carries TRBV25-1 and TRBJ2-7, with 8 bases that match TRBD2. This CDR3 is built from 15 residues. Germline CDR1 reads MGHDK; CDR2 reads SYGVNS. Losses at the gene ends were 3 bases for V and 4 bases for J; bases not matched to a gene: 8.

This clonotype was observed a few times. This chain connects TRBV20-1 to TRBJ2-1; D may be TRBD2 (6 bases). Per the germline V gene, CDR1 is DFQATT and CDR2 is SNEGSKA (reference sequence). The germline V and J ends were trimmed by 5 bases and 2 bases, with 25 bases remaining between them. The CDR3 has 18 amino acids. The CDR3 loop is CSAPRGTGLPLAYNEQFF. Here the CDR3 DNA reads TGCAGTGCTCCCCGAGGTACGGGACTCCCCCTCGCCTACAATGAGCAGTTCTTC.

This chain links TRBV15 with TRBJ2-7, with unresolved D. Trimming took off 0 bases at V and 6 bases at J, with 9 bases between the two ends. The CDR3 length is 13 residues. The germline CDR1 and CDR2 sequences are LNHNV and YYDKDF (reference sequence). As DNA, the CDR3 is TGTGCCACCAGCAGAGATCGAGTTGTCGAGCAGTACTTC. It is translated as CATSRDRVVEQYF.

The chain joins TRBV20-1 to TRBJ1-5; TRBD1 is a possible D gene (6 bases). Looked up from germline, CDR1 is DFQATT and CDR2 is SNEGSKA (reference sequence). The CDR3 has 14 residues. Trimming removed 0 bases at V and 7 bases at J, with 13 bases between. CDR3 in amino acids: CSARDPRGEQPQHF. The CDR3 DNA sequence: TGCAGTGCTAGAGATCCCAGGGGTGAACAGCCCCAGCATTTT.